The 7 T cell receptor beta chains in this list originate from one sample, sequenced in a study of cytomegalovirus exposure and HLA in healthy donors. Both 60 Vbeta primers and 13 Jbeta primers went into the PCR. Some clones are missing from TCRdb's copy, which holds only in-frame ones; the method was immunoSEQ multiplex PCR. Its listing shows 25,000 to 40,000 clones. Sample: PBMCs. The source of these receptors is a female donor in good health and CMV-seronegative.

The V gene is TRBV7-9, the J gene TRBJ2-5; 9 positions match TRBD1. The germline CDR1 and CDR2 sequences are SEHNR and FQNEAQ (reference sequence). This CDR3 comprises 14 residues. Losses at the gene ends were 2 bases for V and 4 bases for J; bases not matched to a gene: 2. This CDR3 reads CASSLSGQGETQYF. In DNA, the CDR3 is TGTGCCAGCAGCTTATCGGGACAGGGAGAGACCCAGTACTTC.

V and J are TRBV5-1 and TRBJ1-1; TRBD1 aligns across 7 bases. Germline V lookup: CDR1 SGHRS, CDR2 YFSETQ. V lost 2 bases to trimming and J lost 5 bases; unmatched junction nucleotides: 9. This CDR3 region has 15 residues. In DNA, the CDR3 is TGCGCCAGCAGCTTAGACAGGGAACTCAGGACTGAAGCTTTCTTT. It is translated as CASSLDRELRTEAFF.

The gene calls are TRBV7-6 and TRBJ2-3; D is possibly TRBD1 (5 bases). The germline V and J ends were trimmed by 4 bases and 0 bases, with 8 bases remaining between them. CDR3 length equals 14 residues. In germline, CDR1 is SGHVS, CDR2 FNYEAQ. The CDR3 loop reads CASSYGHSTDTQYF. CDR3 nucleotides: TGTGCCAGCAGCTACGGACACAGCACAGATACGCAGTATTTT.

This chain links TRBV1 with TRBJ1-6; the DNA was not used to check the table's D call, TRBD1. TRBV1 is marked as a pseudogene. CDR3 length: 15 amino acids. The CDR3 is CTSSTRTGGNSPLHF. CDR3 nucleotide sequence: TGCACCAGCAGCACCCGGACAGGTGGTAATTCACCCCTCCACTTT.

This sequence joins TRBV27 and TRBJ2-3, with TRBD2 identical over 9 bases. Germline values: CDR1 MNHEY, CDR2 SMNVEV (reference sequence). The ends lost 5 bases at V and 8 bases at J; junction bases unmatched: 11. This CDR3 contains 15 residues. The CDR3 DNA reads TGTGCCAGCAGTCCCCATAGCGGGGGTGCTAGTACGCAGTATTTT. Residues: CASSPHSGGASTQYF.

The rearrangement joins TRBV5-8 to TRBJ1-5; 8 positions match TRBD1. This CDR3 has 15 amino acids. In germline, CDR1 is SGHTS, CDR2 YDEGEE. V lost 4 bases to trimming and J lost 6 bases; unmatched junction nucleotides: 9. For the CDR3, the DNA is TGTGCCAGCAGCATCCCCGGGACAGGACTTCAGCCCCAGCATTTT. This codes for CASSIPGTGLQPQHF.

The CDR3 sequence is CASSIALLSKGNIQYF. In DNA, the CDR3 is TGTGCCAGTAGTATAGCCCTCCTCTCAAAGGGGAACATTCAGTACTTC. The V gene is TRBV19, the J gene TRBJ2-4, with D perhaps TRBD1 (5 bases). V dropped 1 base and J dropped 7 bases, with 17 bases sitting between them. This CDR3 spans 16 amino acids. CDR1 is LNHDA, CDR2 SQIVND, per germline (reference sequence).